This T cell receptor (beta chain) was recovered during a study of brain T cells in children with intractable seizures. Study findings and constraints: Each case's top public CDR3 resembled known HCMV, EBV or influenza A CDR3s. Pre-surgery blood may have been undersampled, hiding some clones. Patients' HCMV serostatus was unknown; virus specificity rests on CDR3 similarity alone.

Concerning this clone itself: The antigen is not known.

The CDR3 covers 15 residues. CDR1 MNHNY and CDR2 SVGAGI come from the germline V gene (reference sequence). With 7 bases clipped from V and 5 bases from J, the junction kept 10 bases outside the gene matches. TCRdb keeps only in-frame clones here, not all; method: immunoSEQ multiplex PCR. The sample has approximately 1,500 clones, approximately 83% seen once. Only cases whose brain tissue showed the highest T cell transcript signatures were sequenced. Pre-surgery treatment included at least one anti-epileptic drug. The sequence came from a boy aged 5 to 17 with focal cortical dysplasia and intractable seizures. This chain connects TRBV6-6 to TRBJ2-2; 7 nucleotides line up with TRBD1. This specimen consisted of resected brain tissue, obtained at surgery. CDR3 protein: CASKPRQGRTGELFF. CDR3 coding DNA: TGTGCCAGCAAACCCCGACAGGGACGGACCGGGGAGCTGTTTTTT.